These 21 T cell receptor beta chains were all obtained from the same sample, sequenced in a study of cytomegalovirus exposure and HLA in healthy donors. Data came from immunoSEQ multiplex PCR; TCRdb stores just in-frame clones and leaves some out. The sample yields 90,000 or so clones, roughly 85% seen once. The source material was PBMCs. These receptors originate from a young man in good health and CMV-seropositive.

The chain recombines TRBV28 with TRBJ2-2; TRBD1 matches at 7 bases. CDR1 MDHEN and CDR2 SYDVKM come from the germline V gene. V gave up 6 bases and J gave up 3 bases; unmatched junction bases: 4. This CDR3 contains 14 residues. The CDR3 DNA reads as TGTGCCAGCAGCGGACAGGTCTACACCGGGGAGCTGTTTTTT. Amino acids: CASSGQVYTGELFF.

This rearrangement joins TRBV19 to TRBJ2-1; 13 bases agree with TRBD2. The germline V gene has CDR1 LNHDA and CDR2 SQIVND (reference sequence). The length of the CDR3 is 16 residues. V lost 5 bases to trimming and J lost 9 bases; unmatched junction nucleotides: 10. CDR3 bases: TGTGCCAGTAGTGGGGGACTAGCGGGATGGGAGGCTGAGCAGTTCTTC. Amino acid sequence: CASSGGLAGWEAEQFF. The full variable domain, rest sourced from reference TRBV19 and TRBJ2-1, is DGGITQSPKYLFRKEGQNVTLSCEQNLNHDAMYWYRQDPGQGLRLIYYSQIVNDFQKGDIAEGYSVSREKKESFPLTVTSAQKNPTAFYLCASSGGLAGWEAEQFFGPGTRLTVL.

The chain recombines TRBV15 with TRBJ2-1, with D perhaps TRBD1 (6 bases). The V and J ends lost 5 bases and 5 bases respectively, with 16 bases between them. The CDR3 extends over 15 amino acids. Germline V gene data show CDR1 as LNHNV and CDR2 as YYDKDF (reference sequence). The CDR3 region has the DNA TGTGCCACCAGCGGGGACACCCGACGCAACAATGAGCAGTTCTTC. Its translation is CATSGDTRRNNEQFF.

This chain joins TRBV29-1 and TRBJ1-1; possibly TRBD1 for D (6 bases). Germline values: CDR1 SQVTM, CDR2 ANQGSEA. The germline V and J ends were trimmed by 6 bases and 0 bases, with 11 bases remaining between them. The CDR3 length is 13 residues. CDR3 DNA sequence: TGCAGCGTCCACACAGGGATGAACACTGAAGCTTTCTTT. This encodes CSVHTGMNTEAFF.

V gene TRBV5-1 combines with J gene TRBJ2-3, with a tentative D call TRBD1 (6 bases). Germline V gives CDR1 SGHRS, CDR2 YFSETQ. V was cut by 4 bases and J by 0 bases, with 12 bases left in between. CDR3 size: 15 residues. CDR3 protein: CASSPGHRSTDTQYF. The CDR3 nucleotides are TGCGCCAGCAGCCCGGGACACCGCAGCACAGATACGCAGTATTTT.

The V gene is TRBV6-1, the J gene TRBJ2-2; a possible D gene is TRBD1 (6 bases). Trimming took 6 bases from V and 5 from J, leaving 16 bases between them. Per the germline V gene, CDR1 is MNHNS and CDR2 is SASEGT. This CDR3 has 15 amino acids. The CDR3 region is CASRAGAMVTGELFF. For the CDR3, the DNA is TGTGCCAGCAGGGCAGGGGCGATGGTTACCGGGGAGCTGTTTTTT.

The CDR3, as DNA: TGTGCCAGCAGTTTGGCAGCGAACACCGGGGAGCTGTTTTTT. Residues: CASSLAANTGELFF. The chain carries TRBV6-4 and TRBJ2-2; no reliable D call. Trimming took off 5 bases at V and 0 bases at J, with 7 bases between the two ends. The length of the CDR3 is 14 residues. Germline V gene data show CDR1 as MRHNA and CDR2 as SNTAGT.

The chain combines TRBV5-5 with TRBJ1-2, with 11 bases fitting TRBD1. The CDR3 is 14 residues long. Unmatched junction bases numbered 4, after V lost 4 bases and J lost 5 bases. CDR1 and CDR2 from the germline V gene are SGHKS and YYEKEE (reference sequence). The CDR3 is CASSRTGGSYGYTF. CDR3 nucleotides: TGTGCCAGCAGCCGGACAGGGGGCTCATATGGCTACACCTTC.

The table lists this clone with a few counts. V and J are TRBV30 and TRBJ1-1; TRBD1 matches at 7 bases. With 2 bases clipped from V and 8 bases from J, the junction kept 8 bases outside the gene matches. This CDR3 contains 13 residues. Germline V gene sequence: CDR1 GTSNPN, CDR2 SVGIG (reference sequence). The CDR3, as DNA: TGTGCCTGGAGTCGACAGGGCTTCAGCGAAGCTTTCTTT. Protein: CAWSRQGFSEAFF.

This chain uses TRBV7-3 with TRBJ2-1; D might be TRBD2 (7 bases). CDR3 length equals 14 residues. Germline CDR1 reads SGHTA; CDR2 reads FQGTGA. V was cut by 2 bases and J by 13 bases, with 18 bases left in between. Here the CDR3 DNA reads TGTGCCAGCAGCTTAGGGAGTGGGGGGGCGCGTCAGTTCTTC. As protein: CASSLGSGGARQFF.

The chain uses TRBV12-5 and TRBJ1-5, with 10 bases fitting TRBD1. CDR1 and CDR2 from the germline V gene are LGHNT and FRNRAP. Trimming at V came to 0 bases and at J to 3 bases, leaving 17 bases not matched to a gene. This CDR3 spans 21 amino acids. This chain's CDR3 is CASGLVLGDRGRLSLNQPQHF. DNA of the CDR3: TGTGCTAGTGGTTTGGTATTGGGGGACAGGGGCCGCTTATCCCTCAATCAGCCCCAGCATTTT.

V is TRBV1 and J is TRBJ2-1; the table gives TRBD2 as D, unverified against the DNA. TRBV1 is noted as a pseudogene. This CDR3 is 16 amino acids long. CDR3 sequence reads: CTSSDSGGSSYNEQFF. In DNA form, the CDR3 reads TGCACCAGCAGCGATAGCGGGGGAAGCTCCTACAATGAGCAGTTCTTC.

CDR3 nucleotides: TGCGCCAGCAGCTTCCGTACTAGCGTCGAGGCGGGGGAGCTGTTTTTT. Translation: CASSFRTSVEAGELFF. The chain employs TRBV5-1 and TRBJ2-2, with 7 bases that match TRBD2. CDR1 is SGHRS and CDR2 is YFSETQ in the germline V gene. J gave up 8 bases and V 2 bases, and 12 bases lay outside the gene matches. The CDR3 is 16 residues long. The entire variable domain, with the rest obtained from reference TRBV5-1 and TRBJ2-2, is as follows: KAGVTQTPRYLIKTRGQQVTLSCSPISGHRSVSWYQQTPGQGLQFLFEYFSETQRNKGNFPGRFSGRQFSNSRSEMNVSTLELGDSALYLCASSFRTSVEAGELFFGEGSRLTVL.

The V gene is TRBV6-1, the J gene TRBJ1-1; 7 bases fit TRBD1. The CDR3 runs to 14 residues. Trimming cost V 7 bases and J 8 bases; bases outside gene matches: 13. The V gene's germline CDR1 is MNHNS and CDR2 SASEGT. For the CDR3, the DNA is TGTGCCAGCAAGTATACCGGGACAGCCTTCGAAGCTTTCTTT. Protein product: CASKYTGTAFEAFF.

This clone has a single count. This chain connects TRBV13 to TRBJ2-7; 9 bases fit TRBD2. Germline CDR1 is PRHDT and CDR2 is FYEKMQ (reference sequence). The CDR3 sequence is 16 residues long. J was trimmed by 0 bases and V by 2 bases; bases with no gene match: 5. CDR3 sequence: CASSLRAGGHSYEQYV. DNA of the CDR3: TGTGCCAGCAGCTTAAGGGCGGGAGGGCACTCCTACGAGCAGTACGTC.

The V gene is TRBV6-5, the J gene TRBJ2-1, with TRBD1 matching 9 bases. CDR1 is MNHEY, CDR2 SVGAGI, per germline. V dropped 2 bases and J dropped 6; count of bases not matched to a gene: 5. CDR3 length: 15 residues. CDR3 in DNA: TGTGCCAGCAGTTACACCGGGACAGGGCTCAATGAGCAGTTCTTC. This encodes CASSYTGTGLNEQFF.

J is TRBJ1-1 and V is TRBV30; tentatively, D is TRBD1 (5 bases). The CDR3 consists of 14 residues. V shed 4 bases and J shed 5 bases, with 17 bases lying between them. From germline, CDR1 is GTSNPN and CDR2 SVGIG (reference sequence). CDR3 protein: CAWNVMGGGTEAFF. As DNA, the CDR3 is TGTGCCTGGAACGTCATGGGGGGGGGTACTGAAGCTTTCTTT. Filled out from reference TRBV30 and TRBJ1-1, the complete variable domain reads SQTIHQWPATLVQPVGSPLSLECTVEGTSNPNLYWYRQAAGRGLQLLFYSVGIGQISSEVPQNLSASRPQDRQFILSSKKLLLSDSGFYLCAWNVMGGGTEAFFGQGTRLTVV.

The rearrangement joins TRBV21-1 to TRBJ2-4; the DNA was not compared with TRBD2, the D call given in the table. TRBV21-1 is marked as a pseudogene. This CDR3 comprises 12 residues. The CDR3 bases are TGTGCCAGCAGCACTCCAAGAGGCATTCAGTACTTC. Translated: CASSTPRGIQYF.

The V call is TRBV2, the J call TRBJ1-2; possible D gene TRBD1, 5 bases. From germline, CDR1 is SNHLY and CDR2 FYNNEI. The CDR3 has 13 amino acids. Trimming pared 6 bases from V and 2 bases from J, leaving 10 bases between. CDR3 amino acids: CASRTSGNYGYTF. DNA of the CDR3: TGTGCCAGCAGGACCTCAGGGAACTATGGCTACACCTTC.

Written as DNA, the CDR3 is TGTGCCAGCAGCTGGGACACCGGTGCGAGCGAGCAGTACTTC. This translates into CASSWDTGASEQYF. The chain recombines TRBV5-4 with TRBJ2-7; weak D call: TRBD1 (6 bases). The CDR3 is made up of 14 amino acids. Trimming stripped 3 bases from V and 6 bases from J, with 16 bases between. Per the germline V gene, CDR1 is SGHNT and CDR2 is YYREEE (reference sequence).

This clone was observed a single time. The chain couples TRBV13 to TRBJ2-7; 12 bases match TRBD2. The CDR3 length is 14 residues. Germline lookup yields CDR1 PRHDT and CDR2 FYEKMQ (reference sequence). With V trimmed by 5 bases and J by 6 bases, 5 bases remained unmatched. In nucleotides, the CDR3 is TGTGCCAGCAGCAGGACTAGCGGGATAAGCGAGCAGTACGTC. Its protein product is CASSRTSGISEQYV.